This entry concerns a single T cell receptor beta chain. The antigen remains undetermined. The donors were members of the validation cohort comprising over a hundred subjects, separate from the roughly 640-subject first cohort. Between the trimmed V and J ends, which lost 4 bases and 0 bases, there was a span of 7 bases. CDR3 size: 13 residues. Germline CDR1 and CDR2: SQVTM and ANQGSEA. The data are from a study of cytomegalovirus exposure and HLA in healthy donors. For the study at large: The use of the same platform for the 90 to 150 validation repertoires and the roughly 700 first-cohort repertoires was reported by a later analysis.

Repertoires were generated with immunoSEQ multiplex PCR, while TCRdb's copy carries only in-frame clones and drops some. The table records some 150,000 clones, roughly nine tenths of them present only once. Study results and limitations: First-cohort TCR clusters were later found to tend to co-occur in the approximately 110 validation repertoires. Rarity characterized most TCR sequences, yet some public TCRs appeared in many donors.

The chain employs TRBV29-1 and TRBJ1-3, with unresolved D. The clonotype was recovered from a man aged 18 to 30 in good health and CMV-seropositive. Sequenced sample: PBMCs. This CDR3 is CSVALSSGNTIYF. In DNA, the CDR3 is TGCAGCGTTGCTCTTAGCTCTGGAAACACCATATATTTT.